This paragraph covers one T cell receptor beta chain sequence. As yet, its antigen is unknown. This specimen belongs to a study of OX40 agonist ivuxolimab in advanced cancers. The method was immunoSEQ multiplex PCR; TCRdb's version includes in-frame clones alone and lacks a portion of them. In the table there are about 70,000 clones, approximately 89% of which are singletons. Study-wide results and caveats: Determination of antigen specificity was not performed for the expanded peripheral T cells.

The CDR3 runs to 13 residues. V was shortened by 5 bases and J by 2 bases, with 10 bases between the two germline ends. Germline CDR1 is SGHKS and CDR2 is YYEKEE (reference sequence). The sequence derives from an adult with an advanced solid tumor such as melanoma, head and neck, liver or kidney cancer. V is TRBV5-5 and J is TRBJ2-5; D possibly corresponds to TRBD1 (5 bases). The source material was CD4+ or CD8+ T cells sorted from blood, sampled in a trial of the OX40 agonist ivuxolimab. The DNA of the CDR3 is TGTGCCAGCAGTTTCGACAGTCAAGAGACCCAGTACTTC. Translating it yields CASSFDSQETQYF.